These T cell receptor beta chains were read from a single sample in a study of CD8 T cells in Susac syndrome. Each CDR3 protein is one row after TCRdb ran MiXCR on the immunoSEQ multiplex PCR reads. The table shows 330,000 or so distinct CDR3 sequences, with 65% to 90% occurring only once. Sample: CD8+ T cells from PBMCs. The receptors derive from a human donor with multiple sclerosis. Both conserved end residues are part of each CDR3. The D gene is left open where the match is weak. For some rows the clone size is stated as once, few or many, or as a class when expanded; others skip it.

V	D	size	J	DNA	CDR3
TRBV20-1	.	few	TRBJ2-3	TGCAGTGCCGTACTACTACCCCATACAGATACGCAGTATTTT	CSAVLLPHTDTQYF
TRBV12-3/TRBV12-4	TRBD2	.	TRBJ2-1	TGTGCCAGCAGAACTAGCGGGGAATACAATGAGCAGTTCTTC	CASRTSGEYNEQFF
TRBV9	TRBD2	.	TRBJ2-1	TGTGCCAGCAGCGTAACCGGGACTAGCCTCTACAATGAGCAGTTCTTC	CASSVTGTSLYNEQFF
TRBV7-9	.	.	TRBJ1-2	TGTGCCAGCAGCTTAGATTATGTCACCTATGGCTACACCTTC	CASSLDYVTYGYTF
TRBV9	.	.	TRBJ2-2	TGTGCCAGCACCACTCTCCGGGGCGGGATCAACACCGGGGAGCTGTTTTTT	CASTTLRGGINTGELFF
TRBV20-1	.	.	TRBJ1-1	TGCAGGCCCCTGGACAGTCTCTCAGGGCACACTGAAGCTTTCTTT	CRPLDSLSGHTEAFF
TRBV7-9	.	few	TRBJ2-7	TGTGCCAGCAGCTTTAGCGGAAGGTACGAGCAGTACTTC	CASSFSGRYEQYF
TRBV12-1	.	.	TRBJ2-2	TGTGCCAGCACCCAACTAGCGGGAGGACCCACCGGGGAGCTGTTTTTT	CASTQLAGGPTGELFF
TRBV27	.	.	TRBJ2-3	TGTGCCAGCAGTGCATTGGCTAGCACAGATACGCAGTATTTT	CASSALASTDTQYF
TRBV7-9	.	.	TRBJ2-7	TGTGCCAGCAGCTGGGAGGGGGGGTACGAGCAGTACTTC	CASSWEGGYEQYF
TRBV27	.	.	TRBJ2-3	TGTGCCAGCACTTTAGGTGTAGGTAGCACAGATACGCAGTATTTT	CASTLGVGSTDTQYF
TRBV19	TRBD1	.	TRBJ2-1	TGTGCCAGTGGGACAGCCTACAATGAGCAGTTCTTC	CASGTAYNEQFF
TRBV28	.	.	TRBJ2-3	TGTGCCAGCAGTCCACCAACCCCTCACGGGGCGGCAGATACGCAGTATTTT	CASSPPTPHGAADTQYF
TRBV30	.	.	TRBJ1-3	TGTGCCTGGAGTGTACCAGTAGGGGCAGGGGATGGAAACACCATATATTTT	CAWSVPVGAGDGNTIYF
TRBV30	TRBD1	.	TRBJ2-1	TGTGCCTGGAGTGTACTCAGACAGGGCAATGAGCAGTTCTTC	CAWSVLRQGNEQFF
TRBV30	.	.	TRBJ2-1	TGTGCCTGGAGTGGCATAAGGTCGCATGAGCAGTTCTTC	CAWSGIRSHEQFF
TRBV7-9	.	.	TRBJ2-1	TGTGCCAGCAGCTTAGCGTACAGCGTCGGTGAGCAGTTCTTC	CASSLAYSVGEQFF
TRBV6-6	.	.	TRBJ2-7	TGTGCCAGCAGTTACCCTACCTACGAGCAGTACTTC	CASSYPTYEQYF
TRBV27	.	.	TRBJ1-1	TGTGCCAGCACCCCAGGGTGGAATGAAGCTTTCTTT	CASTPGWNEAFF
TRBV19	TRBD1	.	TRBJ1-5	TGTGCCAGTAGTACGACAGGGTCTGGCCAGCCCCAGCATTTT	CASSTTGSGQPQHF
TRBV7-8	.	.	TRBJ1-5	TGTGCCAGCAGCTTAGACGGCCCGGGGCCCCAGCATTTT	CASSLDGPGPQHF
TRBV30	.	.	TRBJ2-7	TGTGCCTGGAGCCTTTTTACCCCCTACGAGCAGTACTTC	CAWSLFTPYEQYF
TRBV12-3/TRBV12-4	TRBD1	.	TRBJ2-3	TGTGCCAGCAGGTCTCACGGGACAGGGGGCACAGATACGCAGTATTTT	CASRSHGTGGTDTQYF
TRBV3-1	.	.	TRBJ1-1	TGTGCCAGCAGCCAAGACGACGGAAAGGGGCCCGAAGCTTTCTTT	CASSQDDGKGPEAFF
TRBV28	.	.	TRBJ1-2	TGTGCCAGCAGTTCCGGCTCGGAAATTTTGAAAGGCTACACCTTC	CASSSGSEILKGYTF
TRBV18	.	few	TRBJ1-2	TGTGCCAGCTCACCATCGACGGACCTGAACTATGGCTACACCTTC	CASSPSTDLNYGYTF
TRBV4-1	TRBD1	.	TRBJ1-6	TGCGCCAGCAGCCAAGATGGGACAGGGTCTTGGTCACCCCTCCACTTT	CASSQDGTGSWSPLHF
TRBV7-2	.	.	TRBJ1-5	TGTGCCAGCAGCCCCACAGGGATGGTCAATCAGCCCCAGCATTTT	CASSPTGMVNQPQHF
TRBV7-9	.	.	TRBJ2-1	TGTGCCAGCAGCCTCTGGGACCGCCCGATCAATGAGCAGTTCTTC	CASSLWDRPINEQFF
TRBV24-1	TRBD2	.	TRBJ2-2	TGTGCCACCAGTGACCCGGGACTAGCGGGACTCACCGGGGAGCTGTTTTTT	CATSDPGLAGLTGELFF
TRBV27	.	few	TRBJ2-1	TGTGCCAGCACCCGACGCGCGACTGTTAATGAGCAGTTCTTC	CASTRRATVNEQFF
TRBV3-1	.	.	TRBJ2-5	TGTGCCAGCAGCCAAGGACCTAGCGCTGAGACCCAGTACTTC	CASSQGPSAETQYF
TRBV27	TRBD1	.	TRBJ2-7	TGTGCCAGCAGTTTACTACGGACAGGGGGTCTCTCCTACGAGCAGTACTTC	CASSLLRTGGLSYEQYF
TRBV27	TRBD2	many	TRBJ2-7	TGTGCCAGCAGTCCCGGGACTAGCGGCTACGAGCAGTACTTC	CASSPGTSGYEQYF
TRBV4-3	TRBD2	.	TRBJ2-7	TGCGCCAGCAGCCAAGGGCAGCCGGGCGGGAGCTACGAGCAGTACTTC	CASSQGQPGGSYEQYF
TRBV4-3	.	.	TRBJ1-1	TGCGCCAGCAGCCAGGCCGGGCCGGTGAACACTGAAGCTTTCTTT	CASSQAGPVNTEAFF
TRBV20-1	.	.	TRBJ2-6	TGCAGTGCTAGAGATCTGGGGCGGGGTGGAACTGGGGCCAACGTCCTGACTTTC	CSARDLGRGGTGANVLTF
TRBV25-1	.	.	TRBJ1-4	TGTGCCAGCCTCATTGGTGAAAAACTGTTTTTT	CASLIGEKLFF
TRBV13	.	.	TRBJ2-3	TGTGCCAGCAGCCCCTCTTTCCCAGATACGCAGTATTTT	CASSPSFPDTQYF